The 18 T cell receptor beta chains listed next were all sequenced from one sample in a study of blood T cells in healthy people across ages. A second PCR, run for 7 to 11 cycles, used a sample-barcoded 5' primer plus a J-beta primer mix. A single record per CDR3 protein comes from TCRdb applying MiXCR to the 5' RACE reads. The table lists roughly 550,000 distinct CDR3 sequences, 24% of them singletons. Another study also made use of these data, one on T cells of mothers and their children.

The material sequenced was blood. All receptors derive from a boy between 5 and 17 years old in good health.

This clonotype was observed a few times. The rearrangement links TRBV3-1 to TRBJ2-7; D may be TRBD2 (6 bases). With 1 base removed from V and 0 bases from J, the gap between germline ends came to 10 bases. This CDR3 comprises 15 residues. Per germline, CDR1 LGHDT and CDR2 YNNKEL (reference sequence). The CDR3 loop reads CASSQVAGISYEQYF. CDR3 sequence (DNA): TGTGCCAGCAGCCAAGTTGCGGGGATCTCCTACGAGCAGTACTTC.

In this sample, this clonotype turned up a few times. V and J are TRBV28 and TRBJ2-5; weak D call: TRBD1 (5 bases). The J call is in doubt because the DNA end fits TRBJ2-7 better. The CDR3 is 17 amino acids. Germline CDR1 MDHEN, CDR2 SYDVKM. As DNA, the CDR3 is TGTGCCAGCAGTTTTTTCGGCTTCAGGGCAGAACCCTACGAGCAGTACTTC. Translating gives CASSFFGFRAEPYEQYF.

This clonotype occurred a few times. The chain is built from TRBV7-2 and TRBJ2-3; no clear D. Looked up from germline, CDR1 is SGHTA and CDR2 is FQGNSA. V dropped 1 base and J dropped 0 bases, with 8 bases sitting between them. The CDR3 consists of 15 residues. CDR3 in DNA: TGTGCCAGCAGCTTAGACGGTCCTAGCACAGATACGCAGTATTTT. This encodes CASSLDGPSTDTQYF.

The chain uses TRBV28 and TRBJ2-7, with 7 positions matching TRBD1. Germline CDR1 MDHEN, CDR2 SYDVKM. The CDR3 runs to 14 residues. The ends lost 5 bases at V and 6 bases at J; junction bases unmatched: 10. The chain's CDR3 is CASSPGTAGVEQYF. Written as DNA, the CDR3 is TGTGCCAGCAGTCCCGGGACAGCCGGTGTCGAGCAGTACTTC.

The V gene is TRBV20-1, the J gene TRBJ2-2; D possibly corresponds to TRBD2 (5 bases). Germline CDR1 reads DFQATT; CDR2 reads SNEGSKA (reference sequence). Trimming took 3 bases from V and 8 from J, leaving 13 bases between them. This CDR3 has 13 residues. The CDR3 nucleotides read TGCAGTGCTAGCCGGGATCAAGGGGGGGAGCTGTTTTTT. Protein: CSASRDQGGELFF.

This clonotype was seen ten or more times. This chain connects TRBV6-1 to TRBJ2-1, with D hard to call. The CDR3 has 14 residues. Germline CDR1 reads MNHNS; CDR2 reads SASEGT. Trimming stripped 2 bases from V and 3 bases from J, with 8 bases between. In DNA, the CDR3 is TGTGCCAGCAGTGAACGCTCCGACTACAATGAGCAGTTCTTC. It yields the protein CASSERSDYNEQFF.

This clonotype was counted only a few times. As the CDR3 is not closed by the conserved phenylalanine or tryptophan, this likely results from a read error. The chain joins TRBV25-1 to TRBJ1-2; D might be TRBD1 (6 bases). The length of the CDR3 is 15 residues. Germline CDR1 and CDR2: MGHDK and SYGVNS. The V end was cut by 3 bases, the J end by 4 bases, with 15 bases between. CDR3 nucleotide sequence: TGTGCCAGCAGTGACAGCGGGACAAAGGGCTATGGCTACACCGTC. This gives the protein CASSDSGTKGYGYTV.

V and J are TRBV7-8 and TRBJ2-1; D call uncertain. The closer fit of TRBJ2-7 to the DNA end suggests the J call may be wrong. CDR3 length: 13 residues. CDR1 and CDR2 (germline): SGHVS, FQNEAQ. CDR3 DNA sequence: TGTGCCAGCAGCCCATTAACCCTGGTCGAGCAGTACTTC. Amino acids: CASSPLTLVEQYF.

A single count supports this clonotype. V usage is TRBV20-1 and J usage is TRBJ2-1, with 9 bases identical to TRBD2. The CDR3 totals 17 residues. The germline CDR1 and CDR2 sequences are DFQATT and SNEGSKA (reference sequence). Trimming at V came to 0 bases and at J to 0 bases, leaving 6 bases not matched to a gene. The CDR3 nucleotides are TGCAGTGCTAGAGAGGAGGGACTAGCTCTCTCCTACAATGAGCAGTTCTTC. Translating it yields CSAREEGLALSYNEQFF.

The CDR3 sequence: CSARPGTGPDEQYF. CDR3 in DNA: TGCAGTGCCAGACCCGGGACAGGCCCCGACGAGCAGTACTTC. The rearrangement joins TRBV20-1 to TRBJ2-7, with TRBD1 matching 8 bases. J gave up 5 bases and V 6 bases, and 12 bases lay outside the gene matches. The CDR3 runs 14 residues. Looked up from germline, CDR1 is DFQATT and CDR2 is SNEGSKA (reference sequence).

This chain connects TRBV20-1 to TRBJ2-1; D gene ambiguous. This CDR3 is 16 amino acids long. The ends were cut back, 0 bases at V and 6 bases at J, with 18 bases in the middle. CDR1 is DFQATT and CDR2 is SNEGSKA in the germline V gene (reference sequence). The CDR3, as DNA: TGCAGTGCTAGAGATCGAGTCTTGGGAACCCTCAATGAGCAGTTCTTC. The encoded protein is CSARDRVLGTLNEQFF.

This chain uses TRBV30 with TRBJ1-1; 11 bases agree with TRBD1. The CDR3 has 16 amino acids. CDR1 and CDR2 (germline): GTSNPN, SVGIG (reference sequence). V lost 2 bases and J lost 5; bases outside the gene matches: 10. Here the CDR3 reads CAWSTGDRGSITEAFF. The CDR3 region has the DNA TGTGCCTGGAGTACCGGGGACAGGGGGTCGATAACTGAAGCTTTCTTT. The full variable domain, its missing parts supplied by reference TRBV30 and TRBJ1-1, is SQTIHQWPATLVQPVGSPLSLECTVEGTSNPNLYWYRQAAGRGLQLLFYSVGIGQISSEVPQNLSASRPQDRQFILSSKKLLLSDSGFYLCAWSTGDRGSITEAFFGQGTRLTVV.

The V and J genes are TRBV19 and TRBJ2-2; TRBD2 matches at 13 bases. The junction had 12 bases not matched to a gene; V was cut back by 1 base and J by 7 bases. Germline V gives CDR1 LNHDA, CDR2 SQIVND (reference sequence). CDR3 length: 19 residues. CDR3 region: CASSIAQAGLAGDGGELFF. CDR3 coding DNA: TGTGCCAGTAGTATAGCCCAGGCCGGACTAGCGGGAGATGGCGGGGAGCTGTTTTTT.

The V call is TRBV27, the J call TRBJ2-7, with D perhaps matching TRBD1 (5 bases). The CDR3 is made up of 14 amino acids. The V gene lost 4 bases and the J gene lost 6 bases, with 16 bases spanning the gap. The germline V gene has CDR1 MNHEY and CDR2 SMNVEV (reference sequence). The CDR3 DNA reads TGTGCCAGCAGTTCAGGGTTCCACCCGGGCGAGCAGTACTTC. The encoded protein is CASSSGFHPGEQYF.

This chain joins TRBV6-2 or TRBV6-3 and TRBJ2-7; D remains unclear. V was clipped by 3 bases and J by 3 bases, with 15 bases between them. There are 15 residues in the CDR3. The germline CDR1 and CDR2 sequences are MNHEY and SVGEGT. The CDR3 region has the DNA TGTGCCAGCAGTTATACTGTGACACTCTACTACGAGCAGTACTTC. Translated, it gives CASSYTVTLYYEQYF.

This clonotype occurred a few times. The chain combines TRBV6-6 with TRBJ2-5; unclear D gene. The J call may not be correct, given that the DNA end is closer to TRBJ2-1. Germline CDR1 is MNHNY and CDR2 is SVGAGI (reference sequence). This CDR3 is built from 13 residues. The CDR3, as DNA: TGTGCCAGCAGTTACTCGAAGGACAATGAGCAGTTCTTC. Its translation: CASSYSKDNEQFF.

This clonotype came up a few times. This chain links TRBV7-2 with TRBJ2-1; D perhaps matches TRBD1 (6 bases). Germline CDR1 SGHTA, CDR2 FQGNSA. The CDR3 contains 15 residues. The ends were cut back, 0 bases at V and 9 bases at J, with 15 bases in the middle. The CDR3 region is CASSLAGARGGEQFF. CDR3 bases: TGTGCCAGCAGCTTAGCGGGGGCCCGGGGTGGTGAGCAGTTCTTC.

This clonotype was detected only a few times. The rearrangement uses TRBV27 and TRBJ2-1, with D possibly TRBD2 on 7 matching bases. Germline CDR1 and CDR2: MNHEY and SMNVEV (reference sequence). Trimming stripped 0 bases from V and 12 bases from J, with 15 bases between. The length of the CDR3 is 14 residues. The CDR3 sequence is CASSLSRRGGGQFF. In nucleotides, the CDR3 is TGTGCCAGCAGTTTATCAAGAAGGGGGGGCGGGCAGTTCTTC.